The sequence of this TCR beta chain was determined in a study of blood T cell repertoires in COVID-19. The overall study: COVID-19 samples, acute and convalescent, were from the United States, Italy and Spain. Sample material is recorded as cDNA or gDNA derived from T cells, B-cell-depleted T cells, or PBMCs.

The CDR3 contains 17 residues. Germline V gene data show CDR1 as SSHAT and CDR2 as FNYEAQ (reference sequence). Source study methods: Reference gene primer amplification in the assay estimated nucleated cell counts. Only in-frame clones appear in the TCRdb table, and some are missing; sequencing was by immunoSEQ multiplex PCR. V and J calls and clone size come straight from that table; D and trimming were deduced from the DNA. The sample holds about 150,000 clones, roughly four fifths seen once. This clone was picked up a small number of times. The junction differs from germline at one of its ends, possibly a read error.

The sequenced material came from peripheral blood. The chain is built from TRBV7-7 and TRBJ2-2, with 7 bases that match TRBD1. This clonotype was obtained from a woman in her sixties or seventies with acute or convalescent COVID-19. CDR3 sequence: CASSLDRDSSYTGELFF. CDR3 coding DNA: TGTGCTAGCAGCTTAGACCGGGACAGCTCATACACCGGGGAGCTGTTTTTT.